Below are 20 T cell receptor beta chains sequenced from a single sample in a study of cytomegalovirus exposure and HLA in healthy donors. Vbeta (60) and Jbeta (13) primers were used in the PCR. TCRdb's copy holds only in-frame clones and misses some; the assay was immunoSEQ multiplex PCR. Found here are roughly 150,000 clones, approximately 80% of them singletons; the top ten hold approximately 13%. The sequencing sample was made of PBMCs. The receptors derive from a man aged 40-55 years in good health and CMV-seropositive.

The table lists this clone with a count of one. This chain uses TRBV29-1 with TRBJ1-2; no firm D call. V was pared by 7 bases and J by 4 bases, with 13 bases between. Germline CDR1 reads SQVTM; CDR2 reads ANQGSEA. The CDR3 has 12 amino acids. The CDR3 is CSDQRRAYGYTF. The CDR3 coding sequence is TGCAGCGACCAAAGGAGGGCCTATGGCTACACCTTC.

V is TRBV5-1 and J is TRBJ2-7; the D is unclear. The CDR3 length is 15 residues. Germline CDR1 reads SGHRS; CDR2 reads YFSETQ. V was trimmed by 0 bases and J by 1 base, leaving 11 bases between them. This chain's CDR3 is CASSLDGALSYEQYF. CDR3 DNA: TGCGCCAGCAGCTTGGACGGAGCCCTGTCCTACGAGCAGTACTTC.

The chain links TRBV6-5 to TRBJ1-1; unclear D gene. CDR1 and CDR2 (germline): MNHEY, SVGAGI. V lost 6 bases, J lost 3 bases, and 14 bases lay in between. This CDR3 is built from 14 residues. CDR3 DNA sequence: TGTGCCAGCAGCCTCATACTATCCGACACTGAAGCTTTCTTT. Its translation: CASSLILSDTEAFF.

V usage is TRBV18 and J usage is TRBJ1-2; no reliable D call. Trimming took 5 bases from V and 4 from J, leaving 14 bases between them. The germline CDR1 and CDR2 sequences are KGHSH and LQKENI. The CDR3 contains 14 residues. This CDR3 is CASSFGEVGYGYTF. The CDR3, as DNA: TGTGCCAGCTCATTCGGGGAGGTGGGCTATGGCTACACCTTC.

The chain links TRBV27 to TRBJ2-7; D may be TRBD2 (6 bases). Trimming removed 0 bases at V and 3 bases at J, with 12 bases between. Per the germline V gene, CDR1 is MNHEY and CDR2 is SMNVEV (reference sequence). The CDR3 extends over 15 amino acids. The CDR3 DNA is TGTGCCAGCAGTTTATCGGCGGGGCATTTCTACGAGCAGTACTTC. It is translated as CASSLSAGHFYEQYF.

The CDR3 nucleotides are TGTGCCAGCAGCTTGGAGGGCGGGAGGAGGGACGAGCAGTACTTC. This translates into CASSLEGGRRDEQYF. The chain couples TRBV5-6 to TRBJ2-7, with 8 nucleotides matching TRBD2. The CDR3 spans 15 residues. Germline V lookup: CDR1 SGHDT, CDR2 YYEEEE. The junction had 7 bases not matched to a gene; V was cut back by 0 bases and J by 5 bases.

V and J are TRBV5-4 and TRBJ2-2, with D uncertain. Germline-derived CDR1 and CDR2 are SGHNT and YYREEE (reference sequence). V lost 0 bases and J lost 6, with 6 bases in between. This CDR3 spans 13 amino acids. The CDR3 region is CASSLDEPGELFF. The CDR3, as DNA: TGTGCCAGCAGCTTGGATGAGCCCGGGGAGCTGTTTTTT.

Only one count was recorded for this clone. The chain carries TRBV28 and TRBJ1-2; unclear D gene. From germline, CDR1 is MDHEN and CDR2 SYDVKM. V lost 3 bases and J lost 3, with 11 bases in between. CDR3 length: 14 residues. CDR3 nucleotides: TGTGCCAGCAGTTTGGGAGACCCCTACTATGGCTACACCTTC. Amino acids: CASSLGDPYYGYTF.

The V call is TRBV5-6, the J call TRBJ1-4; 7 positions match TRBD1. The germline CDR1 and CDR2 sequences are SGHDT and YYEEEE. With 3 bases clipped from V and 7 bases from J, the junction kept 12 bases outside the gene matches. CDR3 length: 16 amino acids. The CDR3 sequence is CASSWTTGTDGEKLFF. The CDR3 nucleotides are TGTGCCAGCAGCTGGACAACCGGGACAGATGGTGAAAAACTGTTTTTT. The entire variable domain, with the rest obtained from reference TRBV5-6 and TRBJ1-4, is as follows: DAGVTQSPTHLIKTRGQQVTLRCSPKSGHDTVSWYQQALGQGPQFIFQYYEEEERQRGNFPDRFSGHQFPNYSSELNVNALLLGDSALYLCASSWTTGTDGEKLFFGSGTQLSVL.

The DNA of the CDR3 is TGTGCCATCAGTCGGGGACTAGCGGGAGCGGGGGAGACCCAGTACTTC. Translation: CAISRGLAGAGETQYF. The chain has TRBV10-3 and TRBJ2-5; TRBD2 agrees at 14 bases. CDR1 is ENHRY and CDR2 is SYGVKD in the germline V gene. The CDR3 contains 16 residues. The junction had 7 bases not matched to a gene; V was cut back by 5 bases and J by 5 bases.

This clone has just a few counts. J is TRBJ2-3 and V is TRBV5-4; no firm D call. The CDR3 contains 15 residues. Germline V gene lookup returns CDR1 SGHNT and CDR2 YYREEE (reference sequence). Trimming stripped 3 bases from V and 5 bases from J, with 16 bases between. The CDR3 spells CASSSGPSRGDTQYF. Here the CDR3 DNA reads TGTGCCAGCAGCTCTGGGCCAAGTCGTGGAGATACGCAGTATTTT.

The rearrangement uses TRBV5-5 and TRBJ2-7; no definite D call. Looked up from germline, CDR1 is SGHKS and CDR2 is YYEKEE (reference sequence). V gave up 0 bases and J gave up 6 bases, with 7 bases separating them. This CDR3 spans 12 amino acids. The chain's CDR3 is CASSLATSEQYF. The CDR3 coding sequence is TGTGCCAGCAGCTTGGCCACGAGCGAGCAGTACTTC.

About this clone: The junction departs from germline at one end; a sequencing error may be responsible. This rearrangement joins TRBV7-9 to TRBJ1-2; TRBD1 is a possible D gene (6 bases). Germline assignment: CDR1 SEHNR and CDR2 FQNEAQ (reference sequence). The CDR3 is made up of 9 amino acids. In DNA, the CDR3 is TGTGCCAGCAGCTTAGCCAGGGGATTC. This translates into CASSLARGF.

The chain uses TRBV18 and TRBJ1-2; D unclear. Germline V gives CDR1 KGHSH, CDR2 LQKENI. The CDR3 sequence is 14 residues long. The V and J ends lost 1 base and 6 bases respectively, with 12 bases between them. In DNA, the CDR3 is TGTGCCAGCTCACCACTGGGCAGGCGTGATGGCTACACCTTC. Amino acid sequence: CASSPLGRRDGYTF.

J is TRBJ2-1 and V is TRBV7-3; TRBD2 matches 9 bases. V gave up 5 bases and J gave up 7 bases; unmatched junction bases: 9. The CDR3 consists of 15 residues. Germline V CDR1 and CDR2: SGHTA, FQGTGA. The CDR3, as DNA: TGTGCCAGCAGCCTAGCGGGATTTTCAGCAAATGAGCAGTTCTTC. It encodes CASSLAGFSANEQFF.

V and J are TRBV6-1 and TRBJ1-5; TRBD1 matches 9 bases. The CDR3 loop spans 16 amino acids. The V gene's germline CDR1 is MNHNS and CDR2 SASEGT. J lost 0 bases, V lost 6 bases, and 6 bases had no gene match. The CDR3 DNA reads TGTGCCAGCAGGGAAATGACAGGGGGTAGCAATCAGCCCCAGCATTTT. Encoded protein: CASREMTGGSNQPQHF.

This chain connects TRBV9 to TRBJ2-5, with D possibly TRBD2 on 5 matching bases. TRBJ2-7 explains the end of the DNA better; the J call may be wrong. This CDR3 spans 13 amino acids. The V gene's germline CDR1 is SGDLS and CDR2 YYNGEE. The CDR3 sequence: CASSVGETYEQYF. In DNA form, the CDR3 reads TGTGCCAGCAGCGTCGGGGAAACCTACGAGCAGTACTTC.

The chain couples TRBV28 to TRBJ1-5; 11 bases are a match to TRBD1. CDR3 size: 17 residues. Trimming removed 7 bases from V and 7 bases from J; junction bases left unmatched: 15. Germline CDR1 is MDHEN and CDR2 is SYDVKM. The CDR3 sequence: CASTRWGRDRGDQPQHF. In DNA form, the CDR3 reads TGTGCCAGCACGAGGTGGGGGAGGGACAGGGGGGACCAGCCCCAGCATTTT.

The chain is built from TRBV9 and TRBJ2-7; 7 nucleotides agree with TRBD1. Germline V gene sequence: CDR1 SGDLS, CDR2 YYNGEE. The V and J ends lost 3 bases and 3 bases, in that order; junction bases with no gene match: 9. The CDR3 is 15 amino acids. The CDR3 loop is CASSASGTEGYEQYF. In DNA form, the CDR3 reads TGTGCCAGCAGCGCCTCCGGGACAGAGGGCTACGAGCAGTACTTC. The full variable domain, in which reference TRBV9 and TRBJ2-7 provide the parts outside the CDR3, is DSGVTQTPKHLITATGQRVTLRCSPRSGDLSVYWYQQSLDQGLQFLIQYYNGEERAKGNILERFSAQQFPDLHSELNLSSLELGDSALYFCASSASGTEGYEQYFGPGTRLTVT.

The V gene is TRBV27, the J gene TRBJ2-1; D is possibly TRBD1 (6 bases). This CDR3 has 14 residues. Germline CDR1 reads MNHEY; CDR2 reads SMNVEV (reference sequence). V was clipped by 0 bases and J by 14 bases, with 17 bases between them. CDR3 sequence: CASSLSTTGKGEFF. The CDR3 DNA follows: TGTGCCAGCAGTTTATCGACAACAGGGAAAGGCGAGTTCTTC.